Listed below are T cell receptor beta chains from one sample, sequenced in a study of identifying expanded T cells in peripheral blood. Using immunoSEQ multiplex PCR, the repertoire was profiled, and TCRdb retains in-frame clones only, with some absent. Among around 63,000 clones, about 87% were seen once, and the ten largest hold approximately 4.7%. The material sequenced was blood. All receptors come from a person aged 18 to 70 in good health. CDR3s include the opening cysteine and the closing phenylalanine or tryptophan. D genes are given only for firm matches. Clone size appears in some rows only: once, few, many, or a class for an expanded clone.

CDR3 DNA	CDR3 protein	clone size	D gene	V gene	J gene
TGTGCCAGCAGCTTCGGGCAGGGTAGGGATACGCAGTATTTT	CASSFGQGRDTQYF	.	.	TRBV5-8	TRBJ2-3
TGTGCCAGCAGTGAGTCGAGCTCCGGTGAGCAGTTCTTC	CASSESSSGEQFF	medium-sized	.	TRBV6-4	TRBJ2-1
TGCGCCAGCAGCTTACGGTCCGGGAACACTGAAGCTTTCTTT	CASSLRSGNTEAFF	.	.	TRBV5-1	TRBJ1-1
TGCGCCAGCAGCCAAGCTCGGGGCCACGAGCAGTACTTC	CASSQARGHEQYF	.	.	TRBV4-1	TRBJ2-7
TGTGCCAGCAGCTCTTACACAGGGTTTCACGAGCAGTACTTC	CASSSYTGFHEQYF	.	.	TRBV7-9	TRBJ2-7
TGTGCCAGCAGAGGGACAGCGGAATACGAGCAGTACTTC	CASRGTAEYEQYF	.	TRBD1	TRBV6-5	TRBJ2-7
TGTGCCAGCAGCGCAGAACAGGGGTTGACTGAAGCTTTCTTT	CASSAEQGLTEAFF	.	TRBD1	TRBV9	TRBJ1-1
TGTGCCAGCACCCCGGAGAGCGGGTTAGGTGATACGCAGTATTTT	CASTPESGLGDTQYF	once	.	TRBV6-5	TRBJ2-3
TGCGCCAGCAGCTTGGGAGGGGAGACTGAAGCTTTCTTT	CASSLGGETEAFF	.	.	TRBV5-1	TRBJ1-1
TGTGCCAGTAGCAACTTACCACCACCGTACAATGAGCAGTTCTTC	CASSNLPPPYNEQFF	.	.	TRBV19	TRBJ2-1
TGTGCCAGCAGCCCCGAGGGGGTGGTTGATCAGCCCCAGCATTTT	CASSPEGVVDQPQHF	.	.	TRBV9	TRBJ1-5
TGTGCCAGCAGTCTACGGGACAGGGCCTACGAGCAGTACTTC	CASSLRDRAYEQYF	.	TRBD1	TRBV5-5	TRBJ2-7
TGTGCCAGCAGTGTCCCCGCGACAGGGTGGGGGGATGAAAAACTGTTTTTT	CASSVPATGWGDEKLFF	.	TRBD1	TRBV25-1	TRBJ1-4
TGTGCCAGCAGCTTAGCAGTAGGGGATGGAGATACGCAGTATTTT	CASSLAVGDGDTQYF	.	.	TRBV7-9	TRBJ2-3
TGTGCAGCCGGGGGGAACACGCAGTATTTT	CAAGGNTQYF	once	TRBD2	TRBV25-1	TRBJ2-3
TGTGCCAGCAGCTTGGTTAGGGGCCCAGGGCCCTACGAGCAGTACTTC	CASSLVRGPGPYEQYF	.	.	TRBV5-6	TRBJ2-7
TGTGCCAGCATGGGGTTGGGTGAGCAGTTCTTC	CASMGLGEQFF	.	.	TRBV25-1	TRBJ2-1
TGTGCCAGCAGTTATCTAGACAGGGAGGGAAACGAGCAGTACTTC	CASSYLDREGNEQYF	.	.	TRBV5-6	TRBJ2-7
TGTGCCAGCAGTCCTAGCGGGGGGGCCACAGATACGCAGTATTTT	CASSPSGGATDTQYF	few	TRBD2	TRBV6-1	TRBJ2-3
TGTGCCAGCAGCCGAACAGGGGGCGCGAAGGCTTATGGCTACACCTTC	CASSRTGGAKAYGYTF	few	TRBD1	TRBV7-9	TRBJ1-2